This T cell receptor (beta chain) emerged from a study of shared clonotypes between healthy human individuals. Only in-frame clones appear in the TCRdb table, and some are missing; sequencing was by immunoSEQ multiplex PCR. The table records roughly 500,000 clones, 81% of them present only once. To note about this clone: Its antigen is currently unknown.

General study results and limits: Genetic and exposure-history diversity was limited by the small donor number.

CDR1 SGHAT and CDR2 FQDESV come from the germline V gene (reference sequence). The V end was cut by 3 bases, the J end by 3 bases, with 11 bases between. The CDR3 sequence is 14 residues long. This chain uses TRBV11-1 with TRBJ1-1, with D perhaps matching TRBD1 (5 bases). Sequencing used PBMCs. This receptor was obtained from a woman in her thirties or forties in good health. Some clones in this sample may be carry-over from other donors' samples. The chain's CDR3 is CASSFQGVDTEAFF. For the CDR3, the DNA is TGTGCCAGCAGCTTCCAAGGGGTGGACACTGAAGCTTTCTTT. Full variable domain (rest looked up from reference TRBV11-1 and TRBJ1-1): EAEVAQSPRYKITEKSQAVAFWCDPISGHATLYWYRQILGQGPELLVQFQDESVVDDSQLPKDRFSAERLKGVDSTLKIQPAELGDSAMYLCASSFQGVDTEAFFGQGTRLTVV.